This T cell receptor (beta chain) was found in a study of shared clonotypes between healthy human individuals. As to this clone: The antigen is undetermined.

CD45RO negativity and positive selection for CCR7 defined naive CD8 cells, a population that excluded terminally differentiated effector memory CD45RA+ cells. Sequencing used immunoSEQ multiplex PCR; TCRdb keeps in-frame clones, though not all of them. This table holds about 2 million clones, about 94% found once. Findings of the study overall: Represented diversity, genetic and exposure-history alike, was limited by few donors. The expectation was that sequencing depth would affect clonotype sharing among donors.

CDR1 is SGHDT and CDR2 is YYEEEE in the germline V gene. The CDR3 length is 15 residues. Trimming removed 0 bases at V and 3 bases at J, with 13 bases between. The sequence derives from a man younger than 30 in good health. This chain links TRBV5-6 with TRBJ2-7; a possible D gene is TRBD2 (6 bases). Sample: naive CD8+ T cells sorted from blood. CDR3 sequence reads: CASSLEPGLIYEQYF. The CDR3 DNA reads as TGTGCCAGCAGCTTGGAGCCGGGACTGATCTACGAGCAGTACTTC.